This paragraph covers one T cell receptor (beta chain) sequence. This sample is part of a study of blood T cell repertoires in COVID-19. Measured with immunoSEQ multiplex PCR; TCRdb has only the in-frame clones, and not every one. The sample carries some 390,000 clones, roughly nine tenths recorded once. V was pared by 0 bases and J by 10 bases, with 16 bases between. CDR3 length: 15 amino acids. Germline V CDR1 and CDR2: LGHDT, YNNKEL (reference sequence). This TCR was sampled from a man aged 25 to 45 who had recovered from COVID-19. The chain uses TRBV3-1 (or the pseudogene TRBV3-2) and TRBJ2-1; possibly TRBD2 for D (5 bases). Input material: PBMCs or T cells enriched from blood (not recorded which). CDR3 residues: CASSQDAAGLREQFF. In nucleotides, the CDR3 is TGTGCCAGCAGCCAAGATGCGGCGGGCCTGAGGGAGCAGTTCTTC.